A selection of T cell receptor beta chains follows, all from one sample in a study of technical replicates of blood from a few donors. Profiling relied on immunoSEQ multiplex PCR, and the TCRdb table lists in-frame clones only, not all of them. The sample comprises tens of thousands of clones, about 91% of which are singletons, and around 0.3% rests with the top ten. The sequencing sample was made of T cells isolated from PBMCs. The receptor source for this set is a human donor in good health. Each CDR3 is given with its conserved first and last residue. Size values are once, few and many counts, or a class for expanded clones, and some rows have none.

size | V | CDR3
. | TRBV4-1 | CASSQDAPWTQDNSNQPQHF
. | TRBV6-1 | CASSERTLFLEQYF
. | TRBV6-4 | CASSVRLAGNNEQFF
. | TRBV5-1 | CASSDLLGGRADTQYF
. | TRBV15 | CATAEPIYSYEQYF
. | TRBV29-1 | CSVRDRGTSGEKLFF
. | TRBV29-1 | CSVKKSDRGHSYNEQFF
. | TRBV19 | CASSTAGSGNTIYF
. | TRBV27 | CASSSTLGLAYEQYF
. | TRBV30 | CAWLGGPETQYF
. | TRBV15 | CATSRARESVDNQPQHF
. | TRBV2 | CASSPVNQPQHF
. | TRBV5-1 | CASSAGQGVYGYTF
once | TRBV2 | CASSDGAGGEHVYGYTF
. | TRBV7-2 | CASSPTPPNSPLHF
. | TRBV5-1 | CASSFIRQGLHEQYF
. | TRBV7-2 | CASSPRDFTDTQYF
. | TRBV2 | CASRREGNEQFF
. | TRBV15 | CATSRKGQRTYGYTF
. | TRBV2 | CASSGREDSPLHF
. | TRBV7-8 | CASSLQGRGYEQYF
. | TRBV6-1 | CASSDPLYRQASTGELFF
once | TRBV5-4 | CASSGEGYGYTF
. | TRBV6-5 | CASSYTIAGANEQFF
. | TRBV9 | CASSGQEKVAFF